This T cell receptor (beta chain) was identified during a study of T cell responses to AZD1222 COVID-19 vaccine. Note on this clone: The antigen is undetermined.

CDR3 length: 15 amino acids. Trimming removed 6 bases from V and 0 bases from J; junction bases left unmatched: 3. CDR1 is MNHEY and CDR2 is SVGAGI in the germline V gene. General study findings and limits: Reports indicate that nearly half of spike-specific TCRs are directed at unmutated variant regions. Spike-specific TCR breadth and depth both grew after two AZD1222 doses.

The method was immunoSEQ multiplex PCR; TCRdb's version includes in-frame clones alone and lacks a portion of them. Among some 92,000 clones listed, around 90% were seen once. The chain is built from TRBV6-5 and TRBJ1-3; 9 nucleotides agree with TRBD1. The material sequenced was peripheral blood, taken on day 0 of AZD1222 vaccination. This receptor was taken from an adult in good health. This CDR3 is CASSQTGGSGNTIYF. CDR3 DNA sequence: TGTGCCAGCAGCCAGACAGGGGGCTCTGGAAACACCATATATTTT.